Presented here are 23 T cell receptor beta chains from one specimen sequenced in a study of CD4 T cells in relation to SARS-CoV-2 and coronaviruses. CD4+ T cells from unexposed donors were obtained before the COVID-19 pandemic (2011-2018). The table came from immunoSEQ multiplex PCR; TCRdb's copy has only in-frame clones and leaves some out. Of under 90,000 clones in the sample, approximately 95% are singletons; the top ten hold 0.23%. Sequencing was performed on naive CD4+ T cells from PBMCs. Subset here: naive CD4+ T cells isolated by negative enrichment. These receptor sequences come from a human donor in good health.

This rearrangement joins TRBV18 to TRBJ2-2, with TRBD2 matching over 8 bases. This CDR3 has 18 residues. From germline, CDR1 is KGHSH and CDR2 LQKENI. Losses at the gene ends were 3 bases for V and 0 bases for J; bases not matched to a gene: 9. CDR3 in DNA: TGTGCCAGCTCACCGACGGCGGGGGGCCCGGCGAACACCGGGGAGCTGTTTTTT. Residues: CASSPTAGGPANTGELFF.

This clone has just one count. The CDR3 loop is CASSRRDRGLDEAFF. CDR3 nucleotides: TGTGCCAGCAGCCGCAGAGATCGGGGTTTGGATGAAGCTTTCTTT. V gene TRBV14 combines with J gene TRBJ1-1; D gene uncertain. The germline gives CDR1 SGHDN, CDR2 FVKESK. CDR3 length: 15 amino acids. Trimming removed 4 bases from V and 7 bases from J, with 19 bases in between.

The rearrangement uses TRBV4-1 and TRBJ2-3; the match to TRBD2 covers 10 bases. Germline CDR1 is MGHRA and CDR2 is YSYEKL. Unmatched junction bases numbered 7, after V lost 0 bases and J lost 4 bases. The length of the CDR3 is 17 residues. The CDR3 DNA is TGCGCCAGCAGCCAAGACGGGGGGCTAGCGGGAGCAGATACGCAGTATTTT. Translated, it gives CASSQDGGLAGADTQYF.

As DNA, the CDR3 is TGTGCCAGCTCACCACGTATCACCCTTAGCTCTGGAAACACCATATATTTT. Its translation: CASSPRITLSSGNTIYF. The chain has TRBV18 and TRBJ1-3, with D uncertain. Trimming cost V 1 base and J 0 bases, with 13 bases left between them. Germline-derived CDR1 and CDR2 are KGHSH and LQKENI. The CDR3 spans 17 residues.

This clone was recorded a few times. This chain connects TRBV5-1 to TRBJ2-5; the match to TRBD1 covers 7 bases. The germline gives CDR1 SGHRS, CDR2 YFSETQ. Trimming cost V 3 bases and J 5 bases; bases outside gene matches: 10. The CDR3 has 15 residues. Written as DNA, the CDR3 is TGCGCCAGCAGCTACGACAGGGTGACAGGGGAGACCCAGTACTTC. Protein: CASSYDRVTGETQYF.

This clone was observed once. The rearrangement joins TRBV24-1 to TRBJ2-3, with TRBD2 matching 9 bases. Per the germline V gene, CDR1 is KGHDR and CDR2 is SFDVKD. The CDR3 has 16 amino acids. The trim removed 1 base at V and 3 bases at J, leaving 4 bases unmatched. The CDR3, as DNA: TGTGCCACCAGTGATTTTCCGGCGGGGGGGACAGATACGCAGTATTTT. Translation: CATSDFPAGGTDTQYF.

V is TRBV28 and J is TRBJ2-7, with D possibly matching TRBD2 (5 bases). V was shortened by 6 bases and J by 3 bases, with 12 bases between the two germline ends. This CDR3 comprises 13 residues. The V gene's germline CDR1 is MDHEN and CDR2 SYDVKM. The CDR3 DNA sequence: TGTGCCAGCAGCCGGGGAGATGTCTACGAGCAGTACTTC. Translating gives CASSRGDVYEQYF.

CDR3 nucleotide sequence: TGTGCCAGCATGTCCGGGGGGACCTACGAGCAGTACTTC. This encodes CASMSGGTYEQYF. The chain couples TRBV6-5 to TRBJ2-7, with 7 nucleotides matching TRBD2. V dropped 7 bases and J dropped 2; count of bases not matched to a gene: 5. The V gene's germline CDR1 is MNHEY and CDR2 SVGAGI. This CDR3 is 13 amino acids long.

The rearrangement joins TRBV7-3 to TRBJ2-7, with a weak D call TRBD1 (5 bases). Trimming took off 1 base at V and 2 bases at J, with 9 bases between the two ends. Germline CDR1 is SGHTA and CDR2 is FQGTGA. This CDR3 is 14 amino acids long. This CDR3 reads CASSLNSGPYEQYF. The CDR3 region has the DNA TGTGCCAGCAGCTTAAACTCAGGGCCCTACGAGCAGTACTTC.

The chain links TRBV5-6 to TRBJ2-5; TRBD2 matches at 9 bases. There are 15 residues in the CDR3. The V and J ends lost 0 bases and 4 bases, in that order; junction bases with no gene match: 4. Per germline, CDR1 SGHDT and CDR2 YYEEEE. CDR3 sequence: CASSLGGRARETQYF. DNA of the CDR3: TGTGCCAGCAGCTTGGGCGGGAGGGCCAGAGAGACCCAGTACTTC. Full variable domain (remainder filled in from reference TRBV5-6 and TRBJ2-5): DAGVTQSPTHLIKTRGQQVTLRCSPKSGHDTVSWYQQALGQGPQFIFQYYEEEERQRGNFPDRFSGHQFPNYSSELNVNALLLGDSALYLCASSLGGRARETQYFGPGTRLLVL.

The CDR3 DNA reads as TGCGCCAGCAGCTTGGACGACAGGGTGGGCTACGAGCAGTACTTC. Encoded protein: CASSLDDRVGYEQYF. The gene calls are TRBV5-1 and TRBJ2-7, with 7 positions matching TRBD1. The CDR3 contains 15 residues. CDR1 and CDR2 (germline): SGHRS, YFSETQ. V shed 0 bases, J shed 3 bases, and the junction held 6 bases outside the gene matches.

CDR3 nucleotides: TGTGCCAGCTCACTCCGACAAACAGGGGTCGGGGACACTGAAGCTTTCTTT. It encodes CASSLRQTGVGDTEAFF. J is TRBJ1-1 and V is TRBV18, with 7 bases matching TRBD1. The CDR3 length is 17 residues. V lost 4 bases, J lost 3 bases, and 14 bases stayed unmatched. Germline assignment: CDR1 KGHSH and CDR2 LQKENI.

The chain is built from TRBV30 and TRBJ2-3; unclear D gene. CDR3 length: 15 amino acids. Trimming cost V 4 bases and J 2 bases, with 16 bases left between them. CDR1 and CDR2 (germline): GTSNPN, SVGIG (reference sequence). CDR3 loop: CAWKPGVVSTDTQYF. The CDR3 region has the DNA TGTGCCTGGAAACCCGGAGTGGTATCCACAGATACGCAGTATTTT. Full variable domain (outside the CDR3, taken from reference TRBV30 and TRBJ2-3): SQTIHQWPATLVQPVGSPLSLECTVEGTSNPNLYWYRQAAGRGLQLLFYSVGIGQISSEVPQNLSASRPQDRQFILSSKKLLLSDSGFYLCAWKPGVVSTDTQYFGPGTRLTVL.

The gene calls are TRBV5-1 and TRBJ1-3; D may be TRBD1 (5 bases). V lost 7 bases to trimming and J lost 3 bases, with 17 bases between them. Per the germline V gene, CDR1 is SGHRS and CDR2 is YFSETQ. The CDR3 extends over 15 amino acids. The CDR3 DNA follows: TGCGCCAGCCGGCTTGGGGGGGGTGTTGGAAACACCATATATTTT. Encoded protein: CASRLGGGVGNTIYF.

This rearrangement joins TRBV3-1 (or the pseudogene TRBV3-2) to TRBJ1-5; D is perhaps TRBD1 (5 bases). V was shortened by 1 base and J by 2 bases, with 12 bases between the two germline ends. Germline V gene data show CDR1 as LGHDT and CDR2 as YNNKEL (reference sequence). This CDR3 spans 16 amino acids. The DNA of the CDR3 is TGTGCCAGCAGCCAAGCCGGACACGGAGGCAATCAGCCCCAGCATTTT. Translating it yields CASSQAGHGGNQPQHF.

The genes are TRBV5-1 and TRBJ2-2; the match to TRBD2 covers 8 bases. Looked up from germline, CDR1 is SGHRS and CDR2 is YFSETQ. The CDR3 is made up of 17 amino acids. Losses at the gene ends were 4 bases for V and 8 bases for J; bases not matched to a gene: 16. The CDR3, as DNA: TGCGCCAGCAGCAGAATGGGACTAGGCACGTTCGGTGGGGAGCTGTTTTTT. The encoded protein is CASSRMGLGTFGGELFF.

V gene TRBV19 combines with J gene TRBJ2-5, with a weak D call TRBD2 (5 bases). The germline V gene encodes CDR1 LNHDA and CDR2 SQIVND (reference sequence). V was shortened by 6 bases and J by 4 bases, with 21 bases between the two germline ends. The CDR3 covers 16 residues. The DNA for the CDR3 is TGTGCCAGTAGCCTAGCCCAACTGGGAAGAGGAGAGACCCAGTACTTC. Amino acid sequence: CASSLAQLGRGETQYF.

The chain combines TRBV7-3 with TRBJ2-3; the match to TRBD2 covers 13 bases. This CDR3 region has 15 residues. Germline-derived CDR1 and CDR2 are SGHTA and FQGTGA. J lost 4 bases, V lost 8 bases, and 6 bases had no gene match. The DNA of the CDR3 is TGTGCCAGCTCCAGGACTAGCGGGAGCGCAGATACGCAGTATTTT. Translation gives CASSRTSGSADTQYF.

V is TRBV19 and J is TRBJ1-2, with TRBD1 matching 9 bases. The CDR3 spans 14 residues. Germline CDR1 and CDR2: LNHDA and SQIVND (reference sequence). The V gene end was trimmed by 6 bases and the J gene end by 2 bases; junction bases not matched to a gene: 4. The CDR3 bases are TGTGCCAGTAGGTCGACAGGGGGAAACTATGGCTACACCTTC. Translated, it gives CASRSTGGNYGYTF. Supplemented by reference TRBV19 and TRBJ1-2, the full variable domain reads DGGITQSPKYLFRKEGQNVTLSCEQNLNHDAMYWYRQDPGQGLRLIYYSQIVNDFQKGDIAEGYSVSREKKESFPLTVTSAQKNPTAFYLCASRSTGGNYGYTFGSGTRLTVV.

CDR3 DNA: TGTGCCAGCAGCTTACAGGGTACAATGAACACTGAAGCTTTCTTT. This translates into CASSLQGTMNTEAFF. This rearrangement joins TRBV7-9 to TRBJ1-1, with D perhaps TRBD1 (5 bases). This CDR3 contains 15 residues. The germline V gene has CDR1 SEHNR and CDR2 FQNEAQ (reference sequence). V dropped 2 bases and J dropped 0 bases, with 10 bases sitting between them.

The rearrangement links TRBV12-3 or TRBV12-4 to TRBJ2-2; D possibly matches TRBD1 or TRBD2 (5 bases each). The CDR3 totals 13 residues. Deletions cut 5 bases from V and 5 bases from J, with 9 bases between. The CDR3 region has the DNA TGTGCCAGCAGTCAGAGGGGTACCGGGGAGCTGTTTTTT. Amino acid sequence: CASSQRGTGELFF.

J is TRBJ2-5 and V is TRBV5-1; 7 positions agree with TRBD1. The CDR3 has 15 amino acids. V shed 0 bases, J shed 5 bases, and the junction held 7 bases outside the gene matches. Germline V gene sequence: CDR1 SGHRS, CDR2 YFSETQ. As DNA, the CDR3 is TGCGCCAGCAGCTTGGCTATGGACAGGCGGGAGACCCAGTACTTC. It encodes CASSLAMDRRETQYF.

The CDR3 here is CASSLGDSTDTQYF. CDR3 DNA: TGCGCCAGCAGCTTGGGAGACTCCACAGATACGCAGTATTTT. The genes are TRBV5-1 and TRBJ2-3; D is undetermined. CDR1 is SGHRS and CDR2 is YFSETQ in the germline V gene. The CDR3 consists of 14 residues. V was shortened by 0 bases and J by 2 bases, with 7 bases between the two germline ends.